This entry lists 2 T cell receptor beta chains sequenced from one sample in a study of regulatory T cells in long-lasting Graves disease. The TCR beta library used iRepertoire HTBI primers with Arm-PCR amplification of CDR3. TCRdb re-called the multiplex PCR reads with MiXCR, one entry per CDR3 protein. The table lists roughly 430,000 distinct CDR3 sequences, approximately 16% of them singletons. Time point meaning: newly diagnosed GD, antithyroid drugs for less than 3 months. PBMCs provided the RNA from which the TCR library was made. Separately, the same data were catalogued under a study of T cells in Graves' hyperthyroidism and ophthalmopathy.

The starting material was peripheral blood mononuclear cells (PBMCs), obtained at new diagnosis, from a patient treated with antithyroid drugs. The receptors here all came from a woman aged 30 to 39 with Graves disease.

This clonotype was counted between two and nine times. The gene calls are TRBV3-1 and TRBJ2-1, with D uncertain. Trimming took off 7 bases at V and 4 bases at J, with 11 bases between the two ends. This CDR3 region has 13 residues. Germline V gene sequence: CDR1 LGHDT, CDR2 YNNKEL (reference sequence). The CDR3 protein is CASNDRLYNEQFF. CDR3 in DNA: TGTGCCAGCAACGACCGCTTATACAATGAGCAGTTCTTC.

The sample holds many counts of this clonotype. The chain links TRBV5-5 to TRBJ2-1; 16 nucleotides agree with TRBD2. Germline-derived CDR1 and CDR2 are SGHKS and YYEKEE (reference sequence). The CDR3 length is 17 residues. J was trimmed by 7 bases and V by 4 bases; bases with no gene match: 8. CDR3: CASSPGTSGRAGNEQFF. CDR3 sequence (DNA): TGTGCCAGCAGCCCTGGGACTAGCGGGAGGGCCGGGAATGAGCAGTTCTTC.